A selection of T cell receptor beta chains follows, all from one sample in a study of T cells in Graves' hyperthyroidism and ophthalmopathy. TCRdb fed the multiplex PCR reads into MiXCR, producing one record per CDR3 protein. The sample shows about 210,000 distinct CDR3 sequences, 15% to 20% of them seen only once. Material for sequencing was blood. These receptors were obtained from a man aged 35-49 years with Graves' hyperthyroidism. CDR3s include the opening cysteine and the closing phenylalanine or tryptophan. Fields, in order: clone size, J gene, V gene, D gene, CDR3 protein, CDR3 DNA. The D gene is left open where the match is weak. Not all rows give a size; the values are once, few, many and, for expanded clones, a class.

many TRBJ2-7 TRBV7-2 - CASSLGGGSGYEQYF TGTGCCAGCAGCTTAGGTGGGGGCTCGGGCTACGAGCAGTACTTC
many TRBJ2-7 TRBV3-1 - CASSHVSYEQYF TGTGCCAGCAGCCACGTCTCCTACGAGCAGTACTTC
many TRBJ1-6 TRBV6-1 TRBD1 CASSDGTGNRYGYNSPLHF TGTGCCAGCAGTGATGGGACAGGGAATAGGTACGGCTATAATTCACCCCTCCACTTT
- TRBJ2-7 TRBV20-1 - CSASLGTHEQYF TGCAGTGCTAGTCTGGGAACCCACGAGCAGTACTTC
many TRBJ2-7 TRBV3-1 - CASSLGLYSDEQYF TGTGCCAGCAGCCTCGGACTATATAGTGACGAGCAGTACTTC
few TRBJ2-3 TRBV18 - CASSPAAVTDTQYF TGTGCCAGCTCACCAGCGGCAGTTACAGATACGCAGTATTTT
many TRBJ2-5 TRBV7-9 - CASSLGTAQETQYF TGTGCCAGCAGCTTAGGGACAGCGCAAGAGACCCAGTACTTC
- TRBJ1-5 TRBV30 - CAWSDPLSNQPQHF TGTGCCTGGAGTGATCCTCTTAGCAATCAGCCCCAGCATTTT
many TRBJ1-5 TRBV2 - CASQFSNQPQHF TGTGCCAGTCAATTCAGTAATCAGCCCCAGCATTTT
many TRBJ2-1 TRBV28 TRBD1 CASSFGDSNEQFF TGTGCCAGCAGTTTCGGGGACAGCAATGAGCAGTTCTTC
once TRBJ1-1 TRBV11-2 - CASSRKPQGEGTEAFF TGTGCCAGCAGCAGAAAACCACAGGGTGAGGGGACTGAAGCTTTCTTT
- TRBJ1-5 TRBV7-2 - CASGRGTNQPQHF TGTGCCAGCGGGCGGGGCACGAATCAGCCCCAGCATTTT
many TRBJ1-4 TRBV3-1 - CASSQVQGFEKLFF TGTGCCAGCAGCCAAGTTCAGGGTTTTGAAAAACTGTTTTTT
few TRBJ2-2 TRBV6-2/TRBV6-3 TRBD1 CASRRTGTGVGTGELFF TGTGCCAGCAGAAGAACCGGGACAGGGGTCGGCACCGGGGAGCTGTTTTTT
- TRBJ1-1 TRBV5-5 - CASSLFSGVNTEAFF TGTGCCAGCAGCTTGTTTTCTGGGGTGAACACTGAAGCTTTCTTT
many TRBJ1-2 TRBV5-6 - CASSSPRTLYGYTF TGTGCCAGCAGCTCCCCTCGGACACTCTATGGCTACACCTTC
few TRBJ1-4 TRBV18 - CASSPLGGQTMEKLFF TGTGCCAGCTCACCATTGGGTGGCCAAACAATGGAAAAACTGTTTTTT
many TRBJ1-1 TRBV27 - CASSLRVGRGGNTEAFF TGTGCCAGCAGTTTGCGGGTGGGGCGCGGGGGGAACACTGAAGCTTTCTTT
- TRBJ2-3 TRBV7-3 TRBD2 CASSLRASGTGTDTQYF TGTGCCAGCAGCTTAAGGGCTAGCGGGACCGGGACAGATACGCAGTATTTT
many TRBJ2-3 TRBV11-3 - CASSLGGLTDTQYF TGTGCCAGCAGCTTAGGAGGGCTCACAGATACGCAGTATTTT
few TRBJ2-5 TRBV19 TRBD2 CASSIRAGGPETQYF TGTGCCAGTAGTATTCGAGCGGGGGGCCCAGAGACCCAGTACTTC
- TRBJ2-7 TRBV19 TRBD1 CASSTDREGVYEQYF TGTGCCAGTAGTACCGACAGGGAAGGGGTTTACGAGCAGTACTTC
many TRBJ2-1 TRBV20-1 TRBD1 CSARDPNRGAGVDEQFF TGCAGTGCTAGAGATCCCAACAGGGGGGCCGGAGTGGATGAGCAGTTCTTC
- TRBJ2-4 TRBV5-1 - CASSLELAKNIQYF TGCGCCAGCAGCTTGGAGCTAGCCAAAAACATTCAGTACTTC
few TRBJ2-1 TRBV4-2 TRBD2 CASSAGLADYNEQFF TGTGCCAGCAGCGCGGGACTAGCGGACTACAATGAGCAGTTCTTC
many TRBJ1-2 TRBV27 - CASSLRGDSIYGYTF TGTGCCAGCAGTTTACGGGGCGACAGCATCTATGGCTACACCTTC
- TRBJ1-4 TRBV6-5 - CASSYSGGTEKLFF TGTGCCAGCAGTTACTCTGGGGGGACCGAAAAACTGTTTTTT
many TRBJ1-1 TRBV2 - CASNPGSNTEAFF TGTGCCAGCAATCCGGGTTCAAACACTGAAGCTTTCTTT
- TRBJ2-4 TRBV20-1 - CSARDGQGLNIQYF TGCAGTGCTAGAGATGGGCAGGGGTTAAACATTCAGTACTTC
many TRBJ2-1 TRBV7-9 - CASSYGTLSYNEQFF TGTGCCAGCAGCTATGGGACATTATCCTACAATGAGCAGTTCTTC
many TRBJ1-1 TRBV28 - CASSFSGGRNTEAFF TGTGCCAGCAGTTTTTCGGGGGGCCGTAACACTGAAGCTTTCTTT
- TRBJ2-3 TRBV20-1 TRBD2 CSATPGRQSTDTQYF TGCAGTGCTACCCCCGGGAGGCAGAGCACAGATACGCAGTATTTT